One sample yielded the 30 T cell receptor beta chains listed below, sequenced in a study of shared T cell receptors in the human thymus. Libraries were prepared by immunoSEQ multiplex PCR; TCRdb keeps only in-frame clonotypes and omits some of them. The top ten clones hold 0.0094% of a sample with over 650,000 clones, 70% to 90% of them seen once. These data also featured in a second study, about human thymus T cells.

Sequencing was done on a sample of thymocytes. The receptor set was obtained from a boy younger than two with a congenital heart defect.

The chain links TRBV7-6 to TRBJ2-1, with D possibly TRBD2 on 5 matching bases. Trimming removed 5 bases from V and 2 bases from J, with 10 bases in between. Germline lookup yields CDR1 SGHVS and CDR2 FNYEAQ. The CDR3 extends over 14 amino acids. The CDR3 DNA follows: TGTGCCAGCAGCCTGACCGGGACCTACAATGAGCAGTTCTTC. Translating it yields CASSLTGTYNEQFF.

V is TRBV28 and J is TRBJ2-5; 7 nucleotides line up with TRBD2. Germline V gene data show CDR1 as MDHEN and CDR2 as SYDVKM. V lost 6 bases, J lost 0 bases, and 10 bases stayed unmatched. The length of the CDR3 is 16 residues. The CDR3 protein is CASRPKGGWDQETQYF. DNA for the CDR3: TGTGCCAGCAGGCCGAAGGGAGGGTGGGACCAAGAGACCCAGTACTTC.

This sequence joins TRBV5-4 and TRBJ2-1, with D unresolved. The length of the CDR3 is 11 residues. Between the trimmed V and J ends, which lost 6 bases and 8 bases, there was a span of 9 bases. CDR1 SGHNT and CDR2 YYREEE come from the germline V gene (reference sequence). CDR3 sequence (DNA): TGTGCCAGCAAGCGATCGGATGAGCAGTTCTTC. This gives the protein CASKRSDEQFF.

The rearrangement joins TRBV7-9 to TRBJ1-1; TRBD1 aligns across 10 bases. After removal of 2 bases from V and 5 bases from J, the junction contained 8 bases not matched to a gene. This CDR3 spans 16 amino acids. The germline CDR1 and CDR2 sequences are SEHNR and FQNEAQ (reference sequence). The CDR3 sequence: CASSLSTGGRYTEAFF. The DNA of the CDR3 is TGTGCCAGCAGCTTATCGACAGGGGGCCGATATACTGAAGCTTTCTTT.

The chain has TRBV6-1 and TRBJ1-4; D is possibly TRBD1 (5 bases). Germline-derived CDR1 and CDR2 are MNHNS and SASEGT. The CDR3 consists of 15 residues. Trimming left V 0 bases short and J 7 bases short, with 12 bases between. CDR3 sequence reads: CASSEAVVRAEKLFF. The DNA of the CDR3 is TGTGCCAGCAGTGAAGCTGTTGTCAGGGCTGAAAAACTGTTTTTT.

In its sample, this clone was seen a few times. The chain couples TRBV19 to TRBJ1-3, with 10 bases lining up with TRBD1. Looked up from germline, CDR1 is LNHDA and CDR2 is SQIVND (reference sequence). The CDR3 has 14 amino acids. V lost 3 bases to trimming and J lost 8 bases; unmatched junction nucleotides: 4. The CDR3 sequence: CASSMTGGSDTIYF. CDR3 DNA sequence: TGTGCCAGTAGTATGACAGGGGGCTCGGACACCATATATTTT. Supplemented by reference TRBV19 and TRBJ1-3, the full variable domain reads DGGITQSPKYLFRKEGQNVTLSCEQNLNHDAMYWYRQDPGQGLRLIYYSQIVNDFQKGDIAEGYSVSREKKESFPLTVTSAQKNPTAFYLCASSMTGGSDTIYFGEGSWLTVV.

The chain carries TRBV5-1 and TRBJ2-5; possible D gene TRBD2, 5 bases. The V and J ends lost 4 bases and 0 bases respectively, with 7 bases between them. Per germline, CDR1 SGHRS and CDR2 YFSETQ. The CDR3 is 13 amino acids. Here the CDR3 DNA reads TGCGCCAGCAGCCCGACTAACCAAGAGACCCAGTACTTC. Amino acids: CASSPTNQETQYF. Based on the CDR3 plus reference TRBV5-1 and TRBJ2-5, the full variable domain is KAGVTQTPRYLIKTRGQQVTLSCSPISGHRSVSWYQQTPGQGLQFLFEYFSETQRNKGNFPGRFSGRQFSNSRSEMNVSTLELGDSALYLCASSPTNQETQYFGPGTRLLVL.

This sequence joins TRBV27 and TRBJ2-3; 7 bases align to TRBD1. V lost 5 bases and J lost 0; bases outside the gene matches: 8. The CDR3 runs 16 residues. From germline, CDR1 is MNHEY and CDR2 SMNVEV (reference sequence). The CDR3 region is CASSEGQTLSTDTQYF. The CDR3 region has the DNA TGTGCCAGCAGTGAGGGACAGACCCTAAGCACAGATACGCAGTATTTT.

The chain is built from TRBV6-1 and TRBJ1-5, with D perhaps TRBD1 (5 bases). The germline CDR1 and CDR2 sequences are MNHNS and SASEGT. V lost 6 bases and J lost 6, with 12 bases in between. There are 13 residues in the CDR3. The CDR3, as DNA: TGTGCCAGCAGACAGGTTGGTAGTCAGCCCCAGCATTTT. The encoded protein is CASRQVGSQPQHF.

This sequence joins TRBV5-6 and TRBJ1-4, with D tentatively TRBD1 (6 bases). Germline V gene sequence: CDR1 SGHDT, CDR2 YYEEEE. The CDR3 runs 16 residues. Trimming took off 4 bases at V and 4 bases at J, with 17 bases between the two ends. CDR3 loop: CASSVKRGQFNEKLFF. Written as DNA, the CDR3 is TGTGCCAGCAGCGTTAAACGAGGACAGTTTAATGAAAAACTGTTTTTT.

V is TRBV7-8 and J is TRBJ1-5; 9 positions agree with TRBD1. Germline lookup yields CDR1 SGHVS and CDR2 FQNEAQ. The ends lost 4 bases at V and 4 bases at J; junction bases unmatched: 5. This CDR3 spans 15 amino acids. The DNA of the CDR3 is TGTGCCAGCAGCTCAAGGGGGACAGGGAATCAGCCCCAGCATTTT. Its protein is CASSSRGTGNQPQHF.

V and J are TRBV29-1 and TRBJ2-1, with 7 bases aligning to TRBD1. V trimming: 7 bases; J trimming: 5 bases; junction bases outside the gene matches: 11. CDR1 is SQVTM, CDR2 ANQGSEA, per germline. This CDR3 has 14 amino acids. In nucleotides, the CDR3 is TGCAGCGCCCCCAGACAGGGAACGAACAATGAGCAGTTCTTC. This codes for CSAPRQGTNNEQFF.

The chain couples TRBV11-2 to TRBJ1-2, with 7 positions matching TRBD1. This CDR3 contains 17 residues. From germline, CDR1 is SGHAT and CDR2 FQNNGV. J lost 3 bases, V lost 0 bases, and 10 bases had no gene match. The CDR3 nucleotides read TGTGCCAGCAGCTTAGAAGGGGGGACAGACGTGCACTATGGCTACACCTTC. It encodes CASSLEGGTDVHYGYTF.

This rearrangement joins TRBV6-1 to TRBJ1-2; TRBD1 might be the D (5 bases). V lost 7 bases, J lost 3 bases, and 12 bases lay in between. The CDR3 consists of 13 residues. Germline loops: CDR1 MNHNS, CDR2 SASEGT. The CDR3 sequence is CASIQGIYYGYTF. DNA of the CDR3: TGTGCCAGCATCCAGGGAATTTACTATGGCTACACCTTC.

The table lists this clone with a count of one. V and J are TRBV14 and TRBJ2-1; 13 positions match TRBD2. The CDR3 totals 18 residues. CDR1 is SGHDN and CDR2 is FVKESK in the germline V gene. Trimming cost V 4 bases and J 8 bases; bases outside gene matches: 14. The CDR3 nucleotides are TGTGCCAGCAGCCCTCCAGGGCGGCCGGGACTAGCGGGACATGAGCAGTTCTTC. Protein: CASSPPGRPGLAGHEQFF.

This clone has a handful of counts. V gene TRBV29-1 combines with J gene TRBJ2-3; 11 bases fit TRBD1. V lost 6 bases, J lost 1 base, and 15 bases stayed unmatched. The CDR3 runs to 18 residues. Looked up from germline, CDR1 is SQVTM and CDR2 is ANQGSEA. The CDR3 DNA reads TGCAGCGTCGCAGCCGCCCGGGACAGGGGGGTCGGCACAGATACGCAGTATTTT. Its protein product is CSVAAARDRGVGTDTQYF.

The rearrangement uses TRBV10-3 and TRBJ2-7; D is unclear. CDR3 length: 11 residues. Between the trimmed V and J ends, which lost 8 bases and 5 bases, there was a span of 10 bases. CDR1 and CDR2 (germline): ENHRY, SYGVKD. The CDR3 DNA sequence: TGTGCCATCCGAACACCCCACGAGCAGTACTTC. Protein: CAIRTPHEQYF.

The rearrangement joins TRBV7-3 to TRBJ2-1; maybe TRBD1 (6 bases). V dropped 5 bases and J dropped 6 bases, with 14 bases sitting between them. This CDR3 is built from 14 residues. Germline V gene lookup returns CDR1 SGHTA and CDR2 FQGTGA. In DNA, the CDR3 is TGTGCCAGCAGCCTTAACGGGACAAGCAATGAGCAGTTCTTC. Encoded protein: CASSLNGTSNEQFF.

This clone was seen more than once but under ten times. The chain combines TRBV4-3 with TRBJ1-1; D not resolved. CDR1 and CDR2 from the germline V gene are LGHNA and YSLEER. The CDR3 contains 15 residues. Trimming shortened V by 3 bases and J by 1 base, and 12 bases separated the two germline ends. CDR3 DNA sequence: TGCGCCAGCAGCCACATACGAGCGCCGAACACTGAAGCTTTCTTT. Translated: CASSHIRAPNTEAFF.

This sequence joins TRBV9 and TRBJ2-2, with 12 nucleotides matching TRBD2. The CDR3 covers 15 residues. The germline CDR1 and CDR2 sequences are SGDLS and YYNGEE. J gave up 6 bases and V 1 base, and 1 base lay outside the gene matches. CDR3 region: CASSVLAGGPGELFF. CDR3 in DNA: TGTGCCAGCAGCGTACTAGCGGGAGGGCCCGGGGAGCTGTTTTTT.

V usage is TRBV28 and J usage is TRBJ2-2; the match to TRBD2 covers 9 bases. V shed 8 bases, J shed 6 bases, and the junction held 10 bases outside the gene matches. The length of the CDR3 is 15 residues. Germline values: CDR1 MDHEN, CDR2 SYDVKM. CDR3 in amino acids: CASGETSGHPGELFF. As DNA, the CDR3 is TGTGCCAGCGGCGAGACTAGCGGTCACCCCGGGGAGCTGTTTTTT.

The chain uses TRBV1 and TRBJ2-5; the table's D call, TRBD2, was not checked against the DNA. TRBV1 is listed as a pseudogene. The CDR3 contains 14 residues. CDR3 nucleotide sequence: TGCACCAGCACTAGGGCGGGACCTCAAGAGACCCAGTACTTC. It codes for CTSTRAGPQETQYF.

This clone was seen a few times. The V call is TRBV7-9, the J call TRBJ2-7, with D hard to call. Trimming stripped 5 bases from V and 0 bases from J, with 8 bases between. CDR3 length: 13 residues. From germline, CDR1 is SEHNR and CDR2 FQNEAQ (reference sequence). The CDR3 loop reads CASSILSSYEQYF. CDR3 bases: TGTGCCAGCAGCATTCTCAGCTCCTACGAGCAGTACTTC.

This chain connects TRBV4-1 to TRBJ1-4; D possibly corresponds to TRBD1 (6 bases). CDR1 and CDR2 from the germline V gene are MGHRA and YSYEKL. The CDR3 totals 15 residues. V lost 0 bases to trimming and J lost 5 bases, with 10 bases between them. This chain's CDR3 is CASSQEGRGNEKLFF. CDR3 nucleotide sequence: TGCGCCAGCAGCCAAGAGGGCAGGGGCAATGAAAAACTGTTTTTT.

This clone was picked up one time. This sequence joins TRBV5-6 and TRBJ2-5; D uncertain. The CDR3 loop spans 13 amino acids. Deletions cut 3 bases from V and 5 bases from J, with 11 bases between. Germline CDR1 and CDR2: SGHDT and YYEEEE. CDR3 protein: CASSSYFWETQYF. DNA of the CDR3: TGTGCCAGCAGCTCCTATTTCTGGGAGACCCAGTACTTC. Variable domain in full (rest from reference TRBV5-6 and TRBJ2-5): DAGVTQSPTHLIKTRGQQVTLRCSPKSGHDTVSWYQQALGQGPQFIFQYYEEEERQRGNFPDRFSGHQFPNYSSELNVNALLLGDSALYLCASSSYFWETQYFGPGTRLLVL.

The chain is built from TRBV28 and TRBJ1-2; 10 positions agree with TRBD1. CDR1 MDHEN and CDR2 SYDVKM come from the germline V gene. CDR3 length: 16 residues. With 3 bases clipped from V and 0 bases from J, the junction kept 4 bases outside the gene matches. CDR3: CASSLGQGITNYGYTF. The CDR3 coding sequence is TGTGCCAGCAGTTTGGGACAGGGGATAACTAACTATGGCTACACCTTC.

The chain combines TRBV9 with TRBJ2-1, with 7 bases fitting TRBD2. V lost 3 bases and J lost 2; bases outside the gene matches: 8. This CDR3 is 16 amino acids long. Germline CDR1 SGDLS, CDR2 YYNGEE. CDR3 in DNA: TGTGCCAGCAGCGGAACCGGGACTAAGGCCTACAATGAGCAGTTCTTC. It encodes CASSGTGTKAYNEQFF.

The chain joins TRBV19 to TRBJ1-1, with 7 bases fitting TRBD1. J lost 2 bases, V lost 5 bases, and 11 bases had no gene match. The CDR3 loop spans 16 amino acids. CDR1 and CDR2 from the germline V gene are LNHDA and SQIVND (reference sequence). CDR3 sequence reads: CASSWPGQAVNTEAFF. In DNA form, the CDR3 reads TGTGCCAGTAGTTGGCCCGGACAGGCCGTTAACACTGAAGCTTTCTTT. Full variable domain (outside the CDR3, taken from reference TRBV19 and TRBJ1-1): DGGITQSPKYLFRKEGQNVTLSCEQNLNHDAMYWYRQDPGQGLRLIYYSQIVNDFQKGDIAEGYSVSREKKESFPLTVTSAQKNPTAFYLCASSWPGQAVNTEAFFGQGTRLTVV.

The chain uses TRBV4-1 and TRBJ1-2; 9 bases line up with TRBD1. V was pared by 4 bases and J by 6 bases, with 18 bases of the junction left unmatched. CDR1 is MGHRA, CDR2 YSYEKL, per germline. This CDR3 spans 18 amino acids. The CDR3 loop reads CASSLKQGALGILHGYTF. CDR3 DNA: TGCGCCAGCAGCCTGAAACAGGGGGCGCTGGGAATTTTGCATGGCTACACCTTC.

V is TRBV29-1 and J is TRBJ2-3, with D possibly TRBD2 on 6 matching bases. There are 13 residues in the CDR3. The V and J ends lost 2 bases and 3 bases respectively, with 9 bases between them. Germline loops: CDR1 SQVTM, CDR2 ANQGSEA. The CDR3 bases are TGCAGCGTTGAACCTAGCGAGACAGATACGCAGTATTTT. It translates to CSVEPSETDTQYF.